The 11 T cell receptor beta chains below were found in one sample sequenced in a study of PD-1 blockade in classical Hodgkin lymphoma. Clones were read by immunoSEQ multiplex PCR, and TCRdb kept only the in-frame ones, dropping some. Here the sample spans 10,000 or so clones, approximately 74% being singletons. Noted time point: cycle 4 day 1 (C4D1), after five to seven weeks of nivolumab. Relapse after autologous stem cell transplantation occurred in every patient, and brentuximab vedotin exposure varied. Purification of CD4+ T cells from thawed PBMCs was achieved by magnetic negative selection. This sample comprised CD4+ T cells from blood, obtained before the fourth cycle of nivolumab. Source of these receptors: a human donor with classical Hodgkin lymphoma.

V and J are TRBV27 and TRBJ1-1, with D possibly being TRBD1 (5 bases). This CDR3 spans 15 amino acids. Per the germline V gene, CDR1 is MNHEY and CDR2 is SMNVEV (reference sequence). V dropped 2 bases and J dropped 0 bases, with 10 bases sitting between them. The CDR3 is CASSLRAGVNTEAFF. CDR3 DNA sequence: TGTGCCAGCAGTTTACGGGCGGGGGTGAACACTGAAGCTTTCTTT.

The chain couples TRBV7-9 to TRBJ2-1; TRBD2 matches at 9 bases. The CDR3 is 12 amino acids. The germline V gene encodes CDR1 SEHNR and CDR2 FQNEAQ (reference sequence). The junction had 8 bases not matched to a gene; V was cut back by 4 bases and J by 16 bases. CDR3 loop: CASSSGLAVFFF. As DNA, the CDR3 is TGTGCCAGCAGCTCGGGACTAGCCGTATTCTTCTTC.

DNA for the CDR3: TGCGCCAGCAGCCTAACAGGGGGCACAGATACGCAGTATTTT. It specifies CASSLTGGTDTQYF. The rearrangement joins TRBV4-1 to TRBJ2-3, with 7 bases aligning to TRBD1. Trimming removed 4 bases from V and 1 base from J; junction bases left unmatched: 2. Germline loops: CDR1 MGHRA, CDR2 YSYEKL. CDR3 length equals 14 residues.

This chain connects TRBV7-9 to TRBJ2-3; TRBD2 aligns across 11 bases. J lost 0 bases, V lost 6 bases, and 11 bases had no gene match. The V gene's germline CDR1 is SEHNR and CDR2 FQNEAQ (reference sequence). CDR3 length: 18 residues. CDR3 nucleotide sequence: TGTGCCAGCAGTTTCCTAGCGGGAGGTTTCCCTAGCACAGATACGCAGTATTTT. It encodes CASSFLAGGFPSTDTQYF.

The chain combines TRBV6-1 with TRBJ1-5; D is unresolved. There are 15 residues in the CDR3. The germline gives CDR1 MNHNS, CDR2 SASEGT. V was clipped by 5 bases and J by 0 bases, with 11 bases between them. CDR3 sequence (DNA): TGTGCCAGCAGTCGGACGGATTATAGCAATCAGCCCCAGCATTTT. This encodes CASSRTDYSNQPQHF.

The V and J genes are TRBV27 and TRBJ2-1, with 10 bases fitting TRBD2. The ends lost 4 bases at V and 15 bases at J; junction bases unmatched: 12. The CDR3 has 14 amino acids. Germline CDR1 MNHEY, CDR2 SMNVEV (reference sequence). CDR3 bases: TGTGCCAGCAGTTGGCTAGCGGGAGCGCTCGTGCTGTTCTTC. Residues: CASSWLAGALVLFF.

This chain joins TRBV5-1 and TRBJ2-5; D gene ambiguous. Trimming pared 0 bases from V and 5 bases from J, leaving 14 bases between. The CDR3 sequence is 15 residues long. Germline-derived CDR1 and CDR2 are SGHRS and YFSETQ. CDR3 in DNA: TGCGCCAGCAGCTTGGACTTCCCGACCGAGGAGACCCAGTACTTC. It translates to CASSLDFPTEETQYF.

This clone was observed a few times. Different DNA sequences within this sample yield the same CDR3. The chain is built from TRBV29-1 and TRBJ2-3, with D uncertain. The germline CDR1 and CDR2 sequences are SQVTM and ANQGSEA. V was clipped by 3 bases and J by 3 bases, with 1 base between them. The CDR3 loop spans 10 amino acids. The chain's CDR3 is CSVDTDTQYF. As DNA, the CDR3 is TGCAGCGTTGATACAGATACGCAGTATTTT.

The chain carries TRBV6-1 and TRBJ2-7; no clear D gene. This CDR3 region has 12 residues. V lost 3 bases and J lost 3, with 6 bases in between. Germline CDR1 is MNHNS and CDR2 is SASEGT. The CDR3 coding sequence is TGTGCCAGCAGTGACTGGAACTACGAGCAGTACTTC. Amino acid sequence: CASSDWNYEQYF.

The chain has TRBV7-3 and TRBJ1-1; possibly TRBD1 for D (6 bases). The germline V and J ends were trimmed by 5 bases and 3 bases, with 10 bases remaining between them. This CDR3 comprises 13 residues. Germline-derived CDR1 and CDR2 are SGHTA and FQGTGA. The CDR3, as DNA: TGTGCCAGCAGCCCGGGGGGCGACACTGAAGCTTTCTTT. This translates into CASSPGGDTEAFF.

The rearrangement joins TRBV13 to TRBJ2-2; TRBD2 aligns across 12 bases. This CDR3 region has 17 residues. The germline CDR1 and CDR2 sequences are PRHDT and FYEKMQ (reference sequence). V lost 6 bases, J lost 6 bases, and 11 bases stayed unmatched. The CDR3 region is CASRQSRLAGESGELFF. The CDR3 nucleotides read TGTGCCAGCAGGCAATCGAGACTAGCGGGAGAGTCCGGGGAGCTGTTTTTT.